Included here is one T cell receptor (beta chain) sequence, with context. Its target is unknown. This entry comes from a study of cytomegalovirus exposure and HLA in healthy donors. Overall study results and limits: Among TCR beta chains, those listed as cytomegalovirus-associated numbered around 180.

V lost 7 bases, J lost 7 bases, and 18 bases lay in between. The CDR3 is made up of 14 amino acids. Germline loops: CDR1 ENHRY, CDR2 SYGVKD. PCR used 60 Vbeta primers and 13 Jbeta primers. As originally analysed: Later, an analysis found tens of millions of unique TCR beta chains, and 9.5 million to 11 million of these were shared. Assay used: immunoSEQ multiplex PCR; TCRdb lists only in-frame clones, some missing. The V and J calls and clone size were taken over from that table, and D and trimming were inferred from the DNA. The table lists about 200,000 clones. The source of this sequence is a girl between 2 and 10 years old in good health and CMV-seropositive. Input material: PBMCs. The chain combines TRBV10-3 with TRBJ2-3, with a possible D match to TRBD2 (5 bases). Written as DNA, the CDR3 is TGTGCCATCACTATAGGAGGAGTGGCAAATACGCAGTATTTT. Its translation: CAITIGGVANTQYF.